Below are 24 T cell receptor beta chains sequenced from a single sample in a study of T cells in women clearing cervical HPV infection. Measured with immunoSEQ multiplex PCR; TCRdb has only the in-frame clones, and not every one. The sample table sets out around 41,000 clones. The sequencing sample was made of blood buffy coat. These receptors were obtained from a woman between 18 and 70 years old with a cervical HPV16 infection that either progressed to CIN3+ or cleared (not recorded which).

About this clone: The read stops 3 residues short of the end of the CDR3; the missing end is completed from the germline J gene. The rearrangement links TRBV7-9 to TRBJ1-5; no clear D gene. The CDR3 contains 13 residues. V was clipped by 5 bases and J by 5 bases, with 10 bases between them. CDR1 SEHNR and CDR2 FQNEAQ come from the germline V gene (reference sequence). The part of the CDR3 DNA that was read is TGTGCCAGCAGCCCCGGGGTGTATCAGCCC. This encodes CASSPGVYQP. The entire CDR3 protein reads CASSPGVYQPQHF.

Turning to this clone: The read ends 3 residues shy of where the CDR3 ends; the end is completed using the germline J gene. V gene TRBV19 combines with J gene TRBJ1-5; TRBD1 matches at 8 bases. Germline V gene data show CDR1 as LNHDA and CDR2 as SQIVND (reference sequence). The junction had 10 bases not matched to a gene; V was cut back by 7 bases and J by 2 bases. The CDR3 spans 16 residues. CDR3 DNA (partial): TGTGCCAGTAAAAGCAGGGGGCCGGGGGGCAATCAGCCC. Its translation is CASKSRGPGGNQP. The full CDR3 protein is CASKSRGPGGNQPQHF.

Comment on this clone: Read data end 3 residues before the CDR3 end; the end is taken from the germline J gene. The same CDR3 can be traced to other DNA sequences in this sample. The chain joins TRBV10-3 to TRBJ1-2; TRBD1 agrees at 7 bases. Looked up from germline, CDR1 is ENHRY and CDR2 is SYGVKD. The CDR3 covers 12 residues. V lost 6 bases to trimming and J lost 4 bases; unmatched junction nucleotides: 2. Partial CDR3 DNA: TGTGCCATCAGCGGGGACAGCTATGGC. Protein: CAISGDSYG. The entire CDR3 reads CAISGDSYGYTF.

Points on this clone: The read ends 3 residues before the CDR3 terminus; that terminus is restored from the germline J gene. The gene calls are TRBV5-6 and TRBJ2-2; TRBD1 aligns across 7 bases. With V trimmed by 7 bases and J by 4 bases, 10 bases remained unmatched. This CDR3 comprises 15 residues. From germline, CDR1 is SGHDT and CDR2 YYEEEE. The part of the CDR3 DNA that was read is TGTGCCAGCGGGTATCGACAGGGACCCACCGGGGAG. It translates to CASGYRQGPTGE. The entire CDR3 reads CASGYRQGPTGELFF.

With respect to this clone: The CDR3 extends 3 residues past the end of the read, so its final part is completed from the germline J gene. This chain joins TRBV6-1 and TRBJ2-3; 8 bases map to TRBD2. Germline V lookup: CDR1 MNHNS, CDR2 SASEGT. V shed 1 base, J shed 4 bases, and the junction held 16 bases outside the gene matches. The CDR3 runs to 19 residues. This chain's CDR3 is CASSEDGGYAGGGPDTQYF. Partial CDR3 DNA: TGTGCCAGCAGTGAAGATGGGGGGTATGCGGGGGGTGGCCCAGATACG.

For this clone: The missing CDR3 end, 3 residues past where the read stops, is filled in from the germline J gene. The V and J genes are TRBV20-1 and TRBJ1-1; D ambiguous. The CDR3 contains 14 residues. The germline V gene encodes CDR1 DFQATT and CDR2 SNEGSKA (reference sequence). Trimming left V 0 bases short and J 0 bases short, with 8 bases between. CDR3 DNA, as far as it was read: TGCAGTGCTAGAGACAGGTCAATGAACACTGAA. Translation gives CSARDRSMNTE. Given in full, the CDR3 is CSARDRSMNTEAFF.

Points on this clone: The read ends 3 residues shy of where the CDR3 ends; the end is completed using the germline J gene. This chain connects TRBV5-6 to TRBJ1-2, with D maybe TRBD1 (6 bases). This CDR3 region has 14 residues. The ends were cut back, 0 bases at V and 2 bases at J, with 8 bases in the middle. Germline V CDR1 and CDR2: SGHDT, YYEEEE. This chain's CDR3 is CASSLADRNYGYTF. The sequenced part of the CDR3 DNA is TGTGCCAGCAGCTTGGCGGACAGAAACTATGGC.

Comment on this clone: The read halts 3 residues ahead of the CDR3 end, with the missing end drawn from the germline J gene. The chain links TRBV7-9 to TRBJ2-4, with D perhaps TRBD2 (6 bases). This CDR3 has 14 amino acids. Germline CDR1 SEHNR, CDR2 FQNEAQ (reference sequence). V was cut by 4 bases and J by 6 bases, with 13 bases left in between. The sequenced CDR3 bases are TGTGCCAGCAGCTCCGAGCGGGCACCAAACATT. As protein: CASSSERAPNI. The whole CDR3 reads CASSSERAPNIQYF.

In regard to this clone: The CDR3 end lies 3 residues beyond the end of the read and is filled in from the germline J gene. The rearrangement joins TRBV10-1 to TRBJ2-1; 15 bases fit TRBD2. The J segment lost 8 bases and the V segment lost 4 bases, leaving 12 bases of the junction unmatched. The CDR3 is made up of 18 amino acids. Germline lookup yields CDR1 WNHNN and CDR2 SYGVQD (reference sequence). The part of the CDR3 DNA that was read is TGCGCCAGCAGTGGGTCTCGGACTAGCGGGAGGGCCATGGATGAG. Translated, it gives CASSGSRTSGRAMDE. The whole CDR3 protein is CASSGSRTSGRAMDEQFF.

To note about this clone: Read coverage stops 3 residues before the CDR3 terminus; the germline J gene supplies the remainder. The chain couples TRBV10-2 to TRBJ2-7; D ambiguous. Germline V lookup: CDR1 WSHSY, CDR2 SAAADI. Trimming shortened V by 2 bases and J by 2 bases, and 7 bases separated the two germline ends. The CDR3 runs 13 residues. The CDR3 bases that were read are TGCGCCAGCAGTGAGGTGACACCCTACGAG. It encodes CASSEVTPYE. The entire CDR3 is CASSEVTPYEQYF.

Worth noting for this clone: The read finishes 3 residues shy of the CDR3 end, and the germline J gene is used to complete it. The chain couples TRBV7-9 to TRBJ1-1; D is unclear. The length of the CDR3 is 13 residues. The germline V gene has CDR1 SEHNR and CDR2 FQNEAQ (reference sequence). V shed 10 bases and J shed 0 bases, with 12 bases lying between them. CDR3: CATNGLMNTEAFF. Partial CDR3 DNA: TGTGCCACCAATGGACTGATGAACACTGAA.

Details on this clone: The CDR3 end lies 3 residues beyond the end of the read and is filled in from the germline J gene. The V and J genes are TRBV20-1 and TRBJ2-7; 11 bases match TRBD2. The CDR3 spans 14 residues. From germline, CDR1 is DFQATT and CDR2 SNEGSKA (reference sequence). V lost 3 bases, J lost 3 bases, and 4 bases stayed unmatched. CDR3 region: CSARSGTSGYEQYF. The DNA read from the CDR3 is TGCAGTGCTAGGTCCGGGACTAGCGGCTACGAG.

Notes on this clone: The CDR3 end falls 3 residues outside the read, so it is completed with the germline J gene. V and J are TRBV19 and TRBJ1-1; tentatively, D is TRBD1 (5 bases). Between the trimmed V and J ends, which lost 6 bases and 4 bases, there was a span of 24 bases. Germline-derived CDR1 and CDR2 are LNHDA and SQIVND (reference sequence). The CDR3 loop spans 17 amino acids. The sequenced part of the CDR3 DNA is TGTGCCAGTAGGGTGGGGCCGCAGGAGAGCGGGGTCACTGAA. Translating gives CASRVGPQESGVTE. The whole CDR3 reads CASRVGPQESGVTEAFF.

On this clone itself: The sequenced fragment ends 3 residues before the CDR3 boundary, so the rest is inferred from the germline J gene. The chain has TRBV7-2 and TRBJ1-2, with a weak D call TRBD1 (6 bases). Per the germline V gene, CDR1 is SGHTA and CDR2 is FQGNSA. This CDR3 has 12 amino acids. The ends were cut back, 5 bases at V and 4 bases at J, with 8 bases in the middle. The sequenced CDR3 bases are TGTGCCAGCAGCGCAGGGGCCTATGGC. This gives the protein CASSAGAYG. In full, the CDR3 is CASSAGAYGYTF.

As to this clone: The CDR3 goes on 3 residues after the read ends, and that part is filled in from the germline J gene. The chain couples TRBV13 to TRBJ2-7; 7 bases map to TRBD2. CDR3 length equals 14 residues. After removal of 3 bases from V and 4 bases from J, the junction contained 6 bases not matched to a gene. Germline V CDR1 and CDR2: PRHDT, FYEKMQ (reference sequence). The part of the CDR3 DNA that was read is TGTGCCAGCAGCTTGGGGGGGAATATTTACGAG. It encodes CASSLGGNIYE. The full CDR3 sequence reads CASSLGGNIYEQYF.

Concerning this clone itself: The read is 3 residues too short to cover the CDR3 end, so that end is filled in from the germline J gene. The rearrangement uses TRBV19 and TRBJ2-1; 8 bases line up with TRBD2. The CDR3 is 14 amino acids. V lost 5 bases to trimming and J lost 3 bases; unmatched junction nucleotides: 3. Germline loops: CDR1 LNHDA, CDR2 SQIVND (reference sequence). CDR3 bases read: TGTGCCAGTAGTCCCAGCGGGAGCTACAATGAG. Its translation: CASSPSGSYNE. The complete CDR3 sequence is CASSPSGSYNEQFF.

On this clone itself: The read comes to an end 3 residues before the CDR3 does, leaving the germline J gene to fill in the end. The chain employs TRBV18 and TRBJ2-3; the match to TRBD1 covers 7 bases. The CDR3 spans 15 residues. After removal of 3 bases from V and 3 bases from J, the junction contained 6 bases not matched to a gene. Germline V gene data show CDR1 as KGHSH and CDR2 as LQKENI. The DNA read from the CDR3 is TGTGCCAGCTCACCTTCGGCACAGGGGACAGATACG. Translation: CASSPSAQGTDT. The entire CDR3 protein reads CASSPSAQGTDTQYF.

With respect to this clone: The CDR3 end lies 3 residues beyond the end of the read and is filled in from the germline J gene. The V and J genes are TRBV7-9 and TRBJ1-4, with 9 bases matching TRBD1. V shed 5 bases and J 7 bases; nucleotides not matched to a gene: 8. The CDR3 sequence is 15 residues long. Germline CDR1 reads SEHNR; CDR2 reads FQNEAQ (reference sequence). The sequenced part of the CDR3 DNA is TGTGCCAGCAGCCTCCGGGACAGGGCACGTGAAAAA. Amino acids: CASSLRDRAREK. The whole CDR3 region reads CASSLRDRAREKLFF.

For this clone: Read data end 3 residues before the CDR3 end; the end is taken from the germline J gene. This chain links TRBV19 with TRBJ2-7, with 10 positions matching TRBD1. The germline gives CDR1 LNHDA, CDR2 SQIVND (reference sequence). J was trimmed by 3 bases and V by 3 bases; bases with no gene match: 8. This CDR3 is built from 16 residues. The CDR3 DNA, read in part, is TGTGCCAGTAGTATCTCTCCGGGACAGGGGATCTACGAG. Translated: CASSISPGQGIYE. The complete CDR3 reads CASSISPGQGIYEQYF.

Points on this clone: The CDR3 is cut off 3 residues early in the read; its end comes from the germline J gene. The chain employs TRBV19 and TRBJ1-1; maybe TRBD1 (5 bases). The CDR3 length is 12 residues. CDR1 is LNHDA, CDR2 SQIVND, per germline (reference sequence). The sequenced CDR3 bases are TGTGCCAGTAGTTCTGGGCAGGGAGAA. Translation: CASSSGQGE. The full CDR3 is CASSSGQGEAFF.

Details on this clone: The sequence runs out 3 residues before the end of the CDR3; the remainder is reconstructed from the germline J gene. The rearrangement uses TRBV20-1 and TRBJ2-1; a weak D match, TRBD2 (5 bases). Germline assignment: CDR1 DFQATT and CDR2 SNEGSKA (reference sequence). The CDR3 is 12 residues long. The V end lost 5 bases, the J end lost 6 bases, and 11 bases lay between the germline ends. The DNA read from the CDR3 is TGCAGTGCTCAGTTGGACTTCAATGAG. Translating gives CSAQLDFNE. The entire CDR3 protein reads CSAQLDFNEQFF.

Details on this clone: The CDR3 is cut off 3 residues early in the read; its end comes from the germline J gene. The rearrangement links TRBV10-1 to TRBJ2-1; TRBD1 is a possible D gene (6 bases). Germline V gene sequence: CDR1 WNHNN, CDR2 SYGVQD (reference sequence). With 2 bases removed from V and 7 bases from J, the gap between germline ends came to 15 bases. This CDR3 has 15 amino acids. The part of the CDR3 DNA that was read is TGCGCCAGCAGTGAGAGACAGGAGATCTTTAATGAG. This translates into CASSERQEIFNE. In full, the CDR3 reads CASSERQEIFNEQFF.

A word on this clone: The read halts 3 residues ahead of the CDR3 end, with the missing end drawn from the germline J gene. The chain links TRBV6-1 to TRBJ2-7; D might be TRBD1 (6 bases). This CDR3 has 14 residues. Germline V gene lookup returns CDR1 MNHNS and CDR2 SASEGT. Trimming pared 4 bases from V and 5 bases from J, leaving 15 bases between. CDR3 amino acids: CASSATGTLDEQYF. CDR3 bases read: TGTGCCAGCAGTGCGACAGGCACCCTAGACGAG.

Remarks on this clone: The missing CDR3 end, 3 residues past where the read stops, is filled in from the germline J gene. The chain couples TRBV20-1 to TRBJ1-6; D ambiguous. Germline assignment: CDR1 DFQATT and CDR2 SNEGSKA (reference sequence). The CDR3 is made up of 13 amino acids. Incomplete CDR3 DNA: TGCAGTGCTAGGCCCGGTTTGCAGGTGTCC. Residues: CSARPGLQVS. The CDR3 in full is CSARPGLQVSLHF.